This is a list of T cell receptor beta chains from one sample in a study of shared T cell receptors in the human thymus. The table came from immunoSEQ multiplex PCR; TCRdb's copy has only in-frame clones and leaves some out. The sample records about 660,000 clones, around nine tenths being singletons. In addition, the sample was reused for a study of human thymus T cells.

Sequencing input: thymocytes. Receptors originate from a boy in the first two years of life with a congenital heart defect. CDR3s include the opening cysteine and the closing phenylalanine or tryptophan. D genes are given only for firm matches. Expanded clones get a size class; other rows say once, few or many, or leave the size out.

clone size	D gene	V gene	J gene	CDR3 protein	CDR3 DNA
.	TRBD1	TRBV15	TRBJ2-7	CATSLGGTGVMYEQYF	TGTGCCACCAGCCTGGGGGGGACAGGGGTCATGTACGAGCAGTACTTC
.	.	TRBV30	TRBJ1-5	CAWSQAGAWSNQPQHF	TGTGCCTGGAGTCAGGCAGGGGCTTGGAGCAATCAGCCCCAGCATTTT
.	TRBD1	TRBV7-9	TRBJ2-1	CASSSILIAGGSYNEQFF	TGTGCCAGCAGCTCCATCCTTATCGCAGGGGGAAGTTACAATGAGCAGTTCTTC
.	TRBD2	TRBV18	TRBJ2-5	CASSPGLAGGRGETQYF	TGTGCCAGCTCACCGGGACTAGCGGGAGGCCGGGGAGAGACCCAGTACTTC
.	.	TRBV7-9	TRBJ2-7	CASSSSGGYEQYF	TGTGCCAGCAGCTCATCCGGGGGCTACGAGCAGTACTTC
.	.	TRBV15	TRBJ2-7	CATSRENRDYEQYF	TGTGCCACCAGCAGAGAAAACAGGGACTACGAGCAGTACTTC
few	.	TRBV19	TRBJ1-1	CASGTRGNTEAFF	TGTGCCAGTGGGACCAGGGGGAACACTGAAGCTTTCTTT
.	TRBD1	TRBV2	TRBJ2-1	CASSEAGTGVDNEQFF	TGTGCCAGCAGTGAGGCCGGGACAGGGGTCGACAATGAGCAGTTCTTC
.	.	TRBV5-1	TRBJ2-7	CASSLAGPRGGEQYF	TGCGCCAGCAGCTTGGCTGGTCCTCGAGGAGGCGAGCAGTACTTC
.	TRBD2	TRBV9	TRBJ2-3	CASSALGLAGGLPDTQYF	TGTGCCAGCAGCGCCCTGGGACTAGCGGGAGGTTTACCAGATACGCAGTATTTT
.	TRBD2	TRBV6-5	TRBJ2-7	CASSYGSGRSREQYF	TGTGCCAGCAGTTACGGTAGCGGGAGGTCGCGCGAGCAGTACTTC
few	TRBD1	TRBV4-3	TRBJ2-7	CASSHDRVPSYEQYF	TGCGCCAGCAGCCATGACAGGGTCCCCTCCTACGAGCAGTACTTC
once	.	TRBV29-1	TRBJ2-3	CSVEYSPEQDTQYF	TGCAGCGTTGAGTATTCCCCAGAACAAGATACGCAGTATTTT
once	TRBD2	TRBV9	TRBJ2-3	CASSATSESTDTQYF	TGTGCCAGCAGCGCCACTAGCGAAAGCACAGATACGCAGTATTTT
.	.	TRBV6-4	TRBJ2-7	CASSDPKQPGYFYEQYF	TGTGCCAGCAGTGACCCTAAGCAGCCAGGTTACTTCTACGAGCAGTACTTC
.	.	TRBV5-1	TRBJ1-4	CASSLGAGKLFF	TGCGCCAGCAGCTTGGGGGCCGGAAAACTGTTTTTT
.	.	TRBV29-1	TRBJ2-7	CSVLRGRGYEQYF	TGCAGCGTTTTACGAGGCAGGGGCTACGAGCAGTACTTC
.	TRBD1	TRBV19	TRBJ1-1	CASSPTPPGTGGFTEAFF	TGTGCCAGTAGTCCAACACCTCCCGGGACAGGGGGATTTACTGAAGCTTTCTTT
.	TRBD2	TRBV4-2	TRBJ2-7	CASSQVLSGISYEQYF	TGTGCCAGCAGCCAAGTTCTTAGCGGGATCTCCTACGAGCAGTACTTC
.	TRBD2	TRBV15	TRBJ2-5	CATSAGTKEETQYF	TGTGCCACCAGCGCCGGGACTAAAGAAGAGACCCAGTACTTC
.	TRBD2	TRBV6-6	TRBJ2-5	CASSYFLLAGVETQYF	TGTGCCAGCAGTTACTTTCTGCTAGCGGGAGTAGAGACCCAGTACTTC
.	TRBD2	TRBV10-3	TRBJ2-1	CASRDVGAGVGNEQFF	TGTGCCTCCCGAGACGTCGGAGCGGGAGTGGGGAATGAGCAGTTCTTC
once	.	TRBV7-6	TRBJ1-1	CASSLDPVRDTEAFF	TGTGCCAGCAGCTTAGATCCGGTGAGGGACACTGAAGCTTTCTTT
few	.	TRBV4-2	TRBJ2-1	CASSQERSSSYNEQFF	TGTGCCAGCAGCCAAGAAAGGAGTTCCTCCTACAATGAGCAGTTCTTC
once	TRBD1	TRBV5-4	TRBJ1-5	CASSEGTGQDQPQHF	TGTGCCAGCAGCGAGGGGACAGGGCAGGATCAGCCCCAGCATTTT
.	TRBD2	TRBV6-1	TRBJ2-5	CASSGGGEETQYF	TGTGCCAGCAGTGGGGGGGGAGAAGAGACCCAGTACTTC
.	.	TRBV28	TRBJ2-1	CASSSTQPVRVDEQFF	TGTGCCAGCAGTTCTACCCAACCCGTCAGGGTCGATGAGCAGTTCTTC